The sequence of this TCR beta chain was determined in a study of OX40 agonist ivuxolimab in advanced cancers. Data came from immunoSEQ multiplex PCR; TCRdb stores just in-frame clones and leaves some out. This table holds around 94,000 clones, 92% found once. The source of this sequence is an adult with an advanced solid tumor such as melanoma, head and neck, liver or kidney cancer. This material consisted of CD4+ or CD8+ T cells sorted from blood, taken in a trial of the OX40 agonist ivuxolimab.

The CDR3 bases are TGTGCCAGCAGCTTGGTGGCGGGAGGGATCAACAATGAGCAGTTCTTC. Its protein is CASSLVAGGINNEQFF. The genes are TRBV11-2 and TRBJ2-1; 9 bases align to TRBD2. CDR1 is SGHAT and CDR2 is FQNNGV in the germline V gene. This CDR3 has 16 residues. Trimming at V came to 3 bases and at J to 5 bases, leaving 8 bases not matched to a gene.